The source of this T cell receptor (beta chain) is a study of T cell repertoires in cytomegalovirus infection. At the level of the study: Indications of both CMV infection and matching HLA type were provided by public TCR beta signatures.

Worth noting for this clonotype: What it recognizes is unknown.

Study findings and constraints: Clonotype analysis showed dominance of the ex vivo response by HLA-C-restricted CMV-specific TCR beta clonotypes. Cumulative public TCR beta family frequency identified carriers of CMV plus the relevant HLA.

TCRdb called the reads again in MiXCR, with one record for every CDR3 protein. The profile covers 250,000 or so distinct CDR3 sequences, with approximately 15% appearing a single time and approximately 44% taken by the ten largest. Sequenced material: CD8+ T cells from PBMCs. This receptor was taken from a human donor in good health (CMV status not recorded). Some clones in this sample may be carry-over from other donors' samples.

The CDR3 coding sequence is TGTGCCAGCAGTTTATCGGATCCCAGGTACAATGAGCAGTTCTTC. Translation: CASSLSDPRYNEQFF. The chain uses TRBV27 and TRBJ2-1, with unresolved D. The V gene lost 0 bases and the J gene lost 4 bases, with 10 bases spanning the gap. Looked up from germline, CDR1 is MNHEY and CDR2 is SMNVEV (reference sequence). The CDR3 is 15 amino acids.